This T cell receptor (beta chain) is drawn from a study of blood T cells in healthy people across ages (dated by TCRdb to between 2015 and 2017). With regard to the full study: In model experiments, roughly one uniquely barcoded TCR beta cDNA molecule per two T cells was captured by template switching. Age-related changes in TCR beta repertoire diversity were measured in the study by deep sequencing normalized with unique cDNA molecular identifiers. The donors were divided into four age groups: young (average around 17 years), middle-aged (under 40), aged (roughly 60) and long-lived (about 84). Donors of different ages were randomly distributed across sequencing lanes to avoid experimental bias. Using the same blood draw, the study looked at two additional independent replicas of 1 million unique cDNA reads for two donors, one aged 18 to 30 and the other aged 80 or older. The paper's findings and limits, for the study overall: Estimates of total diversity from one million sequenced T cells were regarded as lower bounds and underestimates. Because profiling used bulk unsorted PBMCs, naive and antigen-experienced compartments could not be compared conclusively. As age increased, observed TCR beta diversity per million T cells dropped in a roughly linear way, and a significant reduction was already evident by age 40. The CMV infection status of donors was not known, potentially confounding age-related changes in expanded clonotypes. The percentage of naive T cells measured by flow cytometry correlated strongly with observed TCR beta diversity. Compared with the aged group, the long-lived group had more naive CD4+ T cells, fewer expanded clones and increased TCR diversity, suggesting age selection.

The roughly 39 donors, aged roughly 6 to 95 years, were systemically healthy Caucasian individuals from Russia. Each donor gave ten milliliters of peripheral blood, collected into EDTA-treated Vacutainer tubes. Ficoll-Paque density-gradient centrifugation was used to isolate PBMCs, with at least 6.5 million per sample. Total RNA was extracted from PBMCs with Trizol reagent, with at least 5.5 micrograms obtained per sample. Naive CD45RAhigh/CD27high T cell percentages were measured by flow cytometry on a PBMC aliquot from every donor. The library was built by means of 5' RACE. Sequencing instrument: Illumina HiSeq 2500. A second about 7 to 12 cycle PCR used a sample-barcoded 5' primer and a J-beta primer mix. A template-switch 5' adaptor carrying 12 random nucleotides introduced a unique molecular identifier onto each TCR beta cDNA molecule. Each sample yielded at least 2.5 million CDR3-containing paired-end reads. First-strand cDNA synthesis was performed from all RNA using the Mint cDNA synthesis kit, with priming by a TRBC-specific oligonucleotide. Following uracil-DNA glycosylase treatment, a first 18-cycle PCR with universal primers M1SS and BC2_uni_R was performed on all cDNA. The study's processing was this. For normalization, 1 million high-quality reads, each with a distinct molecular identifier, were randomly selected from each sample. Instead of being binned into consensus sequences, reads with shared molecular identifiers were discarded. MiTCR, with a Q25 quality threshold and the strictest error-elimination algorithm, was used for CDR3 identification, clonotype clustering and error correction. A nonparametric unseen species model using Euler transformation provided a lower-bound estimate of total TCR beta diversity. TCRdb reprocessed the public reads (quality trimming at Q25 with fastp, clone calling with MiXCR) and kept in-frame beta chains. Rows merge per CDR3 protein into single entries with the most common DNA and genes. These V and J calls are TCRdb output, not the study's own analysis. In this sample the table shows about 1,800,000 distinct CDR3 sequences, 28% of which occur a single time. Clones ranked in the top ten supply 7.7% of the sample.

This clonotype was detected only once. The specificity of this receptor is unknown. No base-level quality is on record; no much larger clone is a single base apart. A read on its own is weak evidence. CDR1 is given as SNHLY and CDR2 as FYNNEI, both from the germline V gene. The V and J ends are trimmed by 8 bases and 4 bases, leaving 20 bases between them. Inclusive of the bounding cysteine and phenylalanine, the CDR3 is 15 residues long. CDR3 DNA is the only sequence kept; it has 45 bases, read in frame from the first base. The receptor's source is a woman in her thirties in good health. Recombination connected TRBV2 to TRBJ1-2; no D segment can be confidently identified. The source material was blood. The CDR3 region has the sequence CASLPQYPTIYGYTF. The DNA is TGTGCCAGCCTTCCGCAGTACCCGACGATCTATGGCTACACCTTC.